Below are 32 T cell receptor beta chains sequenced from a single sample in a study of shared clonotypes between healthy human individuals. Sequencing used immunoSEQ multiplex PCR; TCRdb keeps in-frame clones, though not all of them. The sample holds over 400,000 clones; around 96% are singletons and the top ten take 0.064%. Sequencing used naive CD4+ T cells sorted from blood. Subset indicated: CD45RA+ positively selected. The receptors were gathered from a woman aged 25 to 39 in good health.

CDR3 DNA: TGTGCCAGCAGCATCGGGGTCCAAGAGACCCAGTACTTC. Its translation: CASSIGVQETQYF. The chain links TRBV7-7 to TRBJ2-5, with D possibly matching TRBD2 (5 bases). The CDR3 spans 13 residues. Germline V CDR1 and CDR2: SSHAT, FNYEAQ (reference sequence). V shed 5 bases and J shed 1 base, with 8 bases lying between them.

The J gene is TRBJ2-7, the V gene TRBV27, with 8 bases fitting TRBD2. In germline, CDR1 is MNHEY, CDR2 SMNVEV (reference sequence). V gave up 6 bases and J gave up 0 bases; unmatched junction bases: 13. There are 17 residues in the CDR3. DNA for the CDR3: TGTGCCAGCAGCCCCCGGGTCCAGACTAGCGTCTCCTACGAGCAGTACTTC. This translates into CASSPRVQTSVSYEQYF.

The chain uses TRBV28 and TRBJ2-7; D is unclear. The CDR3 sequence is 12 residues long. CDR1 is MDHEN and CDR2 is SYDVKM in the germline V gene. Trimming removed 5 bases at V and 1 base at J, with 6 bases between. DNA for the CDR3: TGTGCCAGCAGTGTCCAGTCCTACGAGCAGTACTTC. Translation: CASSVQSYEQYF. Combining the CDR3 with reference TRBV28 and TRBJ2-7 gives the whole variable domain DVKVTQSSRYLVKRTGEKVFLECVQDMDHENMFWYRQDPGLGLRLIYFSYDVKMKEKGDIPEGYSVSREKKERFSLILESASTNQTSMYLCASSVQSYEQYFGPGTRLTVT.

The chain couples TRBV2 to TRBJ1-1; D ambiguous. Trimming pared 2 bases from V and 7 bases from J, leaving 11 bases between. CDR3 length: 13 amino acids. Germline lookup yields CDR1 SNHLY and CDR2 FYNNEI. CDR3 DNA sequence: TGTGCCAGCAGTGAACGCGGGGTGGGTGAAGCTTTCTTT. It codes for CASSERGVGEAFF.

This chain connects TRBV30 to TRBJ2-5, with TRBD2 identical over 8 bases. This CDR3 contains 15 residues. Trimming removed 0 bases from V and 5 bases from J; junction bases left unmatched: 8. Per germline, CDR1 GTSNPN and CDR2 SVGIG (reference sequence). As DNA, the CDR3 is TGTGCCTGGAGTGTACGCGGGAGGATTGGGGAGACCCAGTACTTC. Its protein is CAWSVRGRIGETQYF.

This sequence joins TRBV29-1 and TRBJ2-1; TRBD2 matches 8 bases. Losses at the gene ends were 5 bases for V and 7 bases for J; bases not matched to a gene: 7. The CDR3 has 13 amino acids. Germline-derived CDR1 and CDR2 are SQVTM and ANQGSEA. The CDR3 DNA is TGCAGCGTTATGGGGGTAGCGGGAAATGAGCAGTTCTTC. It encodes CSVMGVAGNEQFF.

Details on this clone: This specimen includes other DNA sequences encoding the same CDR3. The CDR3 is CASSLRVPTEAFF. CDR3 coding DNA: TGTGCCAGCAGTTTAAGAGTACCAACTGAAGCTTTCTTT. V is TRBV28 and J is TRBJ1-1; D is uncertain. Germline V lookup: CDR1 MDHEN, CDR2 SYDVKM. This CDR3 contains 13 residues. V gave up 2 bases and J gave up 5 bases, with 9 bases separating them.

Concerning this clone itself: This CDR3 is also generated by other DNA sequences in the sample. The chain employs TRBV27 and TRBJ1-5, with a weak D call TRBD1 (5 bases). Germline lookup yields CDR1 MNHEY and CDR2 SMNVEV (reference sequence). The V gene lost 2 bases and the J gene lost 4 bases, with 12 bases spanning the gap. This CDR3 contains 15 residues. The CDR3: CASSLRAGSNQPQHF. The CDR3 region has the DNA TGTGCCAGCAGTTTAAGGGCAGGGTCTAATCAGCCCCAGCATTTT.

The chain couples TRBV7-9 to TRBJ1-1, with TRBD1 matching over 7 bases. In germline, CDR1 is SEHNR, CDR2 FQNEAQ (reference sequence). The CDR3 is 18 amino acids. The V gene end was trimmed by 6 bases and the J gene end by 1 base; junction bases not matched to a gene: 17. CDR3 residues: CASSSPRGAGTSNTEAFF. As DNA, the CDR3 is TGTGCCAGCAGTTCCCCCAGGGGGGCAGGCACGTCGAACACTGAAGCTTTCTTT.

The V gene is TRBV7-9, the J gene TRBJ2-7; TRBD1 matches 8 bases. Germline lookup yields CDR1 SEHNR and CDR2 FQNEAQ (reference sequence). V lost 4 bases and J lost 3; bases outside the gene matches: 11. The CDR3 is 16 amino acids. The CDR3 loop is CASSSSERTGNYEQYF. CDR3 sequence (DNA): TGTGCCAGCAGCTCCAGTGAGCGGACAGGGAACTACGAGCAGTACTTC.

The CDR3 nucleotides are TGTGCCAGCAGTTACGGACAGGGGGGAAACACCATATATTTT. Protein: CASSYGQGGNTIYF. J is TRBJ1-3 and V is TRBV6-6, with TRBD1 matching over 9 bases. Germline V gene sequence: CDR1 MNHNY, CDR2 SVGAGI (reference sequence). The length of the CDR3 is 14 residues. The ends lost 2 bases at V and 4 bases at J; junction bases unmatched: 0.

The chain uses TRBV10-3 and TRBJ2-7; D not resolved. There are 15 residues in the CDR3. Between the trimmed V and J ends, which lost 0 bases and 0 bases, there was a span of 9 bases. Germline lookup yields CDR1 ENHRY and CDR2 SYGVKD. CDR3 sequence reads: CAISESDPSSYEQYF. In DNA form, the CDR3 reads TGTGCCATCAGTGAGTCCGACCCAAGCTCCTACGAGCAGTACTTC.

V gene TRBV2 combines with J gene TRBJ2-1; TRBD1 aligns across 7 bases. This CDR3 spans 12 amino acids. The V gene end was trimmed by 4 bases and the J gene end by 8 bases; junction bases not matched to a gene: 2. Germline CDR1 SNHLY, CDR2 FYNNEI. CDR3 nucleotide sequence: TGTGCCAGCAGTGTACAGGGGTATGAGCAGTTCTTC. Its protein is CASSVQGYEQFF.

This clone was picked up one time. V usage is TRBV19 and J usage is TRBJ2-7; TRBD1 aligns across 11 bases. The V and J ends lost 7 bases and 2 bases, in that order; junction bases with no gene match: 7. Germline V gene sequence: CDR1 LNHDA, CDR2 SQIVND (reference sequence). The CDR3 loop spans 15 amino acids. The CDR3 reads CASTPPGQGAYEQYF. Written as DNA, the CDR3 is TGTGCCAGTACCCCTCCGGGACAGGGGGCCTACGAGCAGTACTTC. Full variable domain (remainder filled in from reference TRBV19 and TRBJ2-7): DGGITQSPKYLFRKEGQNVTLSCEQNLNHDAMYWYRQDPGQGLRLIYYSQIVNDFQKGDIAEGYSVSREKKESFPLTVTSAQKNPTAFYLCASTPPGQGAYEQYFGPGTRLTVT.

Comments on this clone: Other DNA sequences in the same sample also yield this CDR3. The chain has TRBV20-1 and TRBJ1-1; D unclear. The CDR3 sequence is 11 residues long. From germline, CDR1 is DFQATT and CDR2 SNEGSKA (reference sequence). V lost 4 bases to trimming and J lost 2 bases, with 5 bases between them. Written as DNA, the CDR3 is TGCAGTGCTATACGAAACACTGAAGCTTTCTTT. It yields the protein CSAIRNTEAFF.

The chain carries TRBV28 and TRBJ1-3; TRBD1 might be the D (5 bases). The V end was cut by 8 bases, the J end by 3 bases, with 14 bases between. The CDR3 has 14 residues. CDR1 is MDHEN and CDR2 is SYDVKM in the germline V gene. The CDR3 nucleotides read TGTGCCAGCCTCTCCGAGGGGTATGGAAACACCATATATTTT. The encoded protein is CASLSEGYGNTIYF.

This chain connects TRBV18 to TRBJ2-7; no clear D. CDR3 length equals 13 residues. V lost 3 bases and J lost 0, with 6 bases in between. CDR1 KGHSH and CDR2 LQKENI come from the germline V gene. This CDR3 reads CASSPSFSYEQYF. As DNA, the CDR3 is TGTGCCAGCTCACCTAGTTTCTCCTACGAGCAGTACTTC.

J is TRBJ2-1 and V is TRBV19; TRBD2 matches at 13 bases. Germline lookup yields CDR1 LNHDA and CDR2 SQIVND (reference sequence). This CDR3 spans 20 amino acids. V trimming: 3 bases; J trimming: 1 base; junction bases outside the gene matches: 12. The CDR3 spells CASSMVSLGLAGNSYNEQFF. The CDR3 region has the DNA TGTGCCAGTAGTATGGTTTCTTTGGGACTAGCGGGGAATTCCTACAATGAGCAGTTCTTC.

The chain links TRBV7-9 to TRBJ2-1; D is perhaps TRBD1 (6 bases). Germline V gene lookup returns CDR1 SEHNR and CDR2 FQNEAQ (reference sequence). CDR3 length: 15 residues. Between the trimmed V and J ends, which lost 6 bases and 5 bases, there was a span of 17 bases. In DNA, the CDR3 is TGTGCCAGCAGATTTAACCGGGACACACACAATGAGCAGTTCTTC. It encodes CASRFNRDTHNEQFF.

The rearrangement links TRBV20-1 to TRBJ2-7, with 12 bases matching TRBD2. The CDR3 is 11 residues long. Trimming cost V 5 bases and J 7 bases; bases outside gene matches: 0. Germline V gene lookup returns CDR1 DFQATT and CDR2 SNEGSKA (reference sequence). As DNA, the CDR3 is TGCAGTGCTGGACTAGCGGGAGAGCAGTACTTC. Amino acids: CSAGLAGEQYF.

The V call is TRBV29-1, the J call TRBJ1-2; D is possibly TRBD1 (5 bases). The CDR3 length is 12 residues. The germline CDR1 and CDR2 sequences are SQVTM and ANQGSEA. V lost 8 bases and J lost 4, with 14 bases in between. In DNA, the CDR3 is TGCAGCTCTGAGACCGACAGCTATGGCTACACCTTC. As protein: CSSETDSYGYTF.

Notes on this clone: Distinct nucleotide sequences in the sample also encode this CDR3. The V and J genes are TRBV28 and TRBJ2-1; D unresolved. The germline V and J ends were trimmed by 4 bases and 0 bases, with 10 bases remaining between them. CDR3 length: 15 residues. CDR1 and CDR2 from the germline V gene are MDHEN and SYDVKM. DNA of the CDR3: TGTGCCAGCAGTTCGGCCGGAAACTCCTACAATGAGCAGTTCTTC. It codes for CASSSAGNSYNEQFF.

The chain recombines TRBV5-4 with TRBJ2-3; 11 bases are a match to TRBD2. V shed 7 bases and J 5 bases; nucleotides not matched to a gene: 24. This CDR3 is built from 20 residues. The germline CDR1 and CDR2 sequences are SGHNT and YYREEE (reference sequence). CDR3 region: CASGRGRKLAGERFRDTQYF. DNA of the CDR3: TGTGCCAGCGGCAGGGGGCGAAAACTAGCGGGAGAGCGTTTCAGAGATACGCAGTATTTT.

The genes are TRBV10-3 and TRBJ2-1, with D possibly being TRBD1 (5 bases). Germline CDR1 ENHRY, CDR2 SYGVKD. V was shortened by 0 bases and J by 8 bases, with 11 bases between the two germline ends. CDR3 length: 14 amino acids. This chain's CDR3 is CAISESDTTDEQFF. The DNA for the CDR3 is TGTGCCATCAGTGAGTCGGACACGACCGATGAGCAGTTCTTC.

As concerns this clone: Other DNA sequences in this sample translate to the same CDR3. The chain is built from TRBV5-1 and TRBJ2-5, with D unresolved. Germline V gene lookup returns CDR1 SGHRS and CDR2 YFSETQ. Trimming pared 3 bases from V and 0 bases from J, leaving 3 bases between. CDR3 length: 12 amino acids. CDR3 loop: CASSSNQETQYF. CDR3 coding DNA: TGCGCCAGCAGCTCTAACCAAGAGACCCAGTACTTC.

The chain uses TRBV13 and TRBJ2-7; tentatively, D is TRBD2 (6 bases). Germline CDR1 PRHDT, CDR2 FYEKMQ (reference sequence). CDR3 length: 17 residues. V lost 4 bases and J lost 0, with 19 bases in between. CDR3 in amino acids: CASSSMASTRSSYEQYF. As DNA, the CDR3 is TGTGCCAGCAGCTCCATGGCGTCGACTAGAAGCTCCTACGAGCAGTACTTC.

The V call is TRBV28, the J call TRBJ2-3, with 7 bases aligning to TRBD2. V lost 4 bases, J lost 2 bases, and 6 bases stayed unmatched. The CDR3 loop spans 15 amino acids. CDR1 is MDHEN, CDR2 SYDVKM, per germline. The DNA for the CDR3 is TGTGCCAGCAGTTCGCGGGGGAGACCCACAGATACGCAGTATTTT. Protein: CASSSRGRPTDTQYF.

CDR3 DNA: TGTGCCAGCTCACCTAGTCGGGGGATTGGGAACACTGAAGCTTTCTTT. Its translation is CASSPSRGIGNTEAFF. This chain links TRBV18 with TRBJ1-1; D perhaps matches TRBD1 (5 bases). Germline values: CDR1 KGHSH, CDR2 LQKENI. The CDR3 length is 16 residues. V dropped 3 bases and J dropped 1 base, with 15 bases sitting between them.

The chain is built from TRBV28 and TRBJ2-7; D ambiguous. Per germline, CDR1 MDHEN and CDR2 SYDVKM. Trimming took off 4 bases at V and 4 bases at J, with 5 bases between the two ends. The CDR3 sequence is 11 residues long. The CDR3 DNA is TGTGCCAGCAGTTCTGGTTACGAGCAGTACTTC. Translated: CASSSGYEQYF.

The CDR3 region is CASTGANVLTF. CDR3 sequence (DNA): TGTGCCAGTACCGGGGCCAACGTCCTGACTTTC. The rearrangement links TRBV19 to TRBJ2-6; D unresolved. The CDR3 runs to 11 residues. Germline V CDR1 and CDR2: LNHDA, SQIVND (reference sequence). V was shortened by 7 bases and J by 4 bases, with 2 bases between the two germline ends.

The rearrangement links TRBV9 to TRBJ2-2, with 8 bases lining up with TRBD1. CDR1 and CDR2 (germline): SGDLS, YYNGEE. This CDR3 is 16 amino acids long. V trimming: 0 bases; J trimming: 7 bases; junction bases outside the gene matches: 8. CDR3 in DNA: TGTGCCAGCAGCGTAGGGAGACAGGGGACAGTCGGGGAGCTGTTTTTT. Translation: CASSVGRQGTVGELFF.

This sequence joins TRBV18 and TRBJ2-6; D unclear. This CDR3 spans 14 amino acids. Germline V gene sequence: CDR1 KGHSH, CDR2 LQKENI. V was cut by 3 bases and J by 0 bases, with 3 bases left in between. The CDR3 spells CASSPFSGANVLTF. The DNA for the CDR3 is TGTGCCAGCTCACCGTTCTCTGGGGCCAACGTCCTGACTTTC.